One sample yielded the 15 T cell receptor beta chains listed below, sequenced in a study of control samples from healthy donors and cancer patients. The table came from immunoSEQ multiplex PCR; TCRdb's copy has only in-frame clones and leaves some out. The data show some 150,000 clones, with roughly 94% seen just once and around 14% held by the top ten. Input material: blood. The receptors come from a man aged 35-49 years in good health.

This clone was observed a few times. The V gene is TRBV6-6, the J gene TRBJ2-3; D unresolved. This CDR3 comprises 10 residues. Germline CDR1 reads MNHNY; CDR2 reads SVGAGI (reference sequence). The V end was cut by 7 bases, the J end by 9 bases, with 8 bases between. The CDR3 DNA reads as TGTGCCAGCAAAACTGACACGCAGTATTTT. It is translated as CASKTDTQYF.

This clone was found once. The V gene is TRBV9, the J gene TRBJ2-1; D call uncertain. CDR1 and CDR2 (germline): SGDLS, YYNGEE. V was pared by 7 bases and J by 2 bases, with 7 bases between. The length of the CDR3 is 12 residues. CDR3: CASGDPYNEQFF. CDR3 coding DNA: TGTGCCAGCGGGGATCCCTACAATGAGCAGTTCTTC.

The chain carries TRBV11-2 and TRBJ1-6; D unclear. This CDR3 spans 13 amino acids. Trimming removed 0 bases at V and 9 bases at J, with 6 bases between. CDR1 and CDR2 from the germline V gene are SGHAT and FQNNGV. The CDR3, as DNA: TGTGCCAGCAGCTTAGACTTGGCTTCACCCCTCCACTTT. Translation gives CASSLDLASPLHF.

The chain combines TRBV19 with TRBJ1-5; no clear D. Per germline, CDR1 LNHDA and CDR2 SQIVND (reference sequence). CDR3 length equals 13 residues. Trimming shortened V by 3 bases and J by 3 bases, and 6 bases separated the two germline ends. DNA for the CDR3: TGTGCCAGTAGTATCAGTTCCAATCAGCCCCAGCATTTT. Protein: CASSISSNQPQHF. The whole variable domain, filled in from reference TRBV19 and TRBJ1-5, reads DGGITQSPKYLFRKEGQNVTLSCEQNLNHDAMYWYRQDPGQGLRLIYYSQIVNDFQKGDIAEGYSVSREKKESFPLTVTSAQKNPTAFYLCASSISSNQPQHFGDGTRLSIL.

The chain couples TRBV7-9 to TRBJ1-4; D gene uncertain. The CDR3 has 11 amino acids. The ends were cut back, 7 bases at V and 8 bases at J, with 8 bases in the middle. In germline, CDR1 is SEHNR, CDR2 FQNEAQ (reference sequence). DNA for the CDR3: TGTGCCAGCACGAGGGAGGAAAAACTGTTTTTT. Amino acids: CASTREEKLFF.

The genes are TRBV7-2 and TRBJ1-1; D is unresolved. The V end lost 6 bases, the J end lost 1 base, and 24 bases lay between the germline ends. This CDR3 has 18 residues. In germline, CDR1 is SGHTA, CDR2 FQGNSA. The DNA of the CDR3 is TGTGCCAGCAGGCCCCCTACGGGCCTTGGACGGACGAACACTGAAGCTTTCTTT. Protein product: CASRPPTGLGRTNTEAFF.

For the CDR3, the DNA is TGTGCCAGCAGGGCAGTGATTAACACCGGGGAGCTGTTTTTT. It codes for CASRAVINTGELFF. The chain carries TRBV6-5 and TRBJ2-2; D is uncertain. Germline CDR1 is MNHEY and CDR2 is SVGAGI. This CDR3 is 14 amino acids long. V lost 6 bases and J lost 2, with 10 bases in between.

The CDR3: CASSFDLRTGVYLAETQYF. The CDR3 nucleotides read TGTGCCAGCAGCTTTGACTTACGGACAGGGGTTTATCTTGCGGAGACCCAGTACTTC. This chain joins TRBV7-9 and TRBJ2-5; 9 nucleotides line up with TRBD1. Per germline, CDR1 SEHNR and CDR2 FQNEAQ (reference sequence). V was clipped by 3 bases and J by 5 bases; unmatched bases: 19. The CDR3 extends over 19 amino acids.

This chain links TRBV10-2 with TRBJ1-6; D is unclear. Trimming removed 0 bases at V and 9 bases at J, with 12 bases between. The CDR3 consists of 15 residues. CDR1 WSHSY and CDR2 SAAADI come from the germline V gene. The CDR3 DNA is TGCGCCAGCAGTGAGTCGAGCGGGATCGGTTCACCCCTCCACTTT. As protein: CASSESSGIGSPLHF.

V is TRBV5-1 and J is TRBJ2-3; the D gene is possibly TRBD1 (6 bases). The germline V and J ends were trimmed by 0 bases and 5 bases, with 13 bases remaining between them. The germline V gene encodes CDR1 SGHRS and CDR2 YFSETQ. CDR3 length: 15 amino acids. CDR3 sequence: CASSLEGVSGDTQYF. CDR3 sequence (DNA): TGCGCCAGCAGCTTGGAGGGGGTTTCCGGAGATACGCAGTATTTT.

The chain has TRBV5-5 and TRBJ2-1; 8 nucleotides line up with TRBD1. Losses at the gene ends were 3 bases for V and 5 bases for J; bases not matched to a gene: 10. The CDR3 consists of 16 residues. The V gene's germline CDR1 is SGHKS and CDR2 YYEKEE (reference sequence). The CDR3 sequence is CASSWDDRGLDNEQFF. As DNA, the CDR3 is TGTGCCAGCAGCTGGGACGACAGGGGTCTCGACAATGAGCAGTTCTTC.

For the CDR3, the DNA is TGTGCCAGCAGCCAAGAGTTCGGGACAGGAAATTCACCCCTCCACTTT. As protein: CASSQEFGTGNSPLHF. V gene TRBV3-1 (or the pseudogene TRBV3-2) combines with J gene TRBJ1-6, with 8 bases matching TRBD1. V shed 0 bases, J shed 7 bases, and the junction held 5 bases outside the gene matches. CDR1 and CDR2 from the germline V gene are LGHDT and YNNKEL (reference sequence). The CDR3 totals 16 residues.

CDR3 sequence (DNA): TGTGCCAGCAGCGTAACAGGACAGGGGAATCAGCCCCAGCATTTT. Its translation is CASSVTGQGNQPQHF. The chain carries TRBV9 and TRBJ1-5, with 9 nucleotides matching TRBD1. The length of the CDR3 is 15 residues. J was trimmed by 4 bases and V by 1 base; bases with no gene match: 3. Germline V gene sequence: CDR1 SGDLS, CDR2 YYNGEE.

The V and J genes are TRBV7-2 and TRBJ1-2; D unresolved. Germline V gene sequence: CDR1 SGHTA, CDR2 FQGNSA. The CDR3 extends over 13 amino acids. V was pared by 2 bases and J by 2 bases, with 6 bases between. The CDR3 DNA reads as TGTGCCAGCAGCTTACTACAGAACTATGGCTACACCTTC. This sequence encodes CASSLLQNYGYTF.

The chain joins TRBV7-9 to TRBJ2-6, with D possibly TRBD1 on 5 matching bases. The CDR3 covers 15 residues. The V end lost 5 bases, the J end lost 0 bases, and 8 bases lay between the germline ends. The germline V gene encodes CDR1 SEHNR and CDR2 FQNEAQ (reference sequence). DNA of the CDR3: TGTGCCAGCAGCCCCCAGGGCTCTGGGGCCAACGTCCTGACTTTC. Translated: CASSPQGSGANVLTF.